The entry below describes one T cell receptor (beta chain). Its antigen is undetermined. Sequencing targeted TCR beta in blood CD8+ and CD4+ T cells. The TEMRA cells underwent FACS enrichment, while the CD8+ and CD4+ T cells underwent negative isolation. These data come from a study of CD8 T cells in Susac syndrome. The study, taken as a whole, reports: It was acknowledged in the study that the number of individuals who were included in its TCR sequencing and HLA analysis was relatively small.

Germline V CDR1 and CDR2: LGHDT, YNNKEL (reference sequence). Trimming took off 3 bases at V and 6 bases at J, with 9 bases between the two ends. The CDR3 totals 13 residues. Reverse transcription of 0.5 to 1 ug RNA used random hexamers. One entry per CDR3 protein results from TCRdb running MiXCR on the immunoSEQ multiplex PCR reads. The profile shows some 47,000 distinct CDR3 sequences, 85% to 95% of them singletons. Sequenced material: CD8+ T cells from PBMCs. The sequence was collected from a human donor in good health. The V and J genes are TRBV3-1 and TRBJ2-1; perhaps D is TRBD1 or TRBD2 (5 bases each). The CDR3 region is CASSHKRGNEQFF. The CDR3 nucleotides are TGTGCCAGCAGCCACAAGAGGGGCAATGAGCAGTTCTTC.